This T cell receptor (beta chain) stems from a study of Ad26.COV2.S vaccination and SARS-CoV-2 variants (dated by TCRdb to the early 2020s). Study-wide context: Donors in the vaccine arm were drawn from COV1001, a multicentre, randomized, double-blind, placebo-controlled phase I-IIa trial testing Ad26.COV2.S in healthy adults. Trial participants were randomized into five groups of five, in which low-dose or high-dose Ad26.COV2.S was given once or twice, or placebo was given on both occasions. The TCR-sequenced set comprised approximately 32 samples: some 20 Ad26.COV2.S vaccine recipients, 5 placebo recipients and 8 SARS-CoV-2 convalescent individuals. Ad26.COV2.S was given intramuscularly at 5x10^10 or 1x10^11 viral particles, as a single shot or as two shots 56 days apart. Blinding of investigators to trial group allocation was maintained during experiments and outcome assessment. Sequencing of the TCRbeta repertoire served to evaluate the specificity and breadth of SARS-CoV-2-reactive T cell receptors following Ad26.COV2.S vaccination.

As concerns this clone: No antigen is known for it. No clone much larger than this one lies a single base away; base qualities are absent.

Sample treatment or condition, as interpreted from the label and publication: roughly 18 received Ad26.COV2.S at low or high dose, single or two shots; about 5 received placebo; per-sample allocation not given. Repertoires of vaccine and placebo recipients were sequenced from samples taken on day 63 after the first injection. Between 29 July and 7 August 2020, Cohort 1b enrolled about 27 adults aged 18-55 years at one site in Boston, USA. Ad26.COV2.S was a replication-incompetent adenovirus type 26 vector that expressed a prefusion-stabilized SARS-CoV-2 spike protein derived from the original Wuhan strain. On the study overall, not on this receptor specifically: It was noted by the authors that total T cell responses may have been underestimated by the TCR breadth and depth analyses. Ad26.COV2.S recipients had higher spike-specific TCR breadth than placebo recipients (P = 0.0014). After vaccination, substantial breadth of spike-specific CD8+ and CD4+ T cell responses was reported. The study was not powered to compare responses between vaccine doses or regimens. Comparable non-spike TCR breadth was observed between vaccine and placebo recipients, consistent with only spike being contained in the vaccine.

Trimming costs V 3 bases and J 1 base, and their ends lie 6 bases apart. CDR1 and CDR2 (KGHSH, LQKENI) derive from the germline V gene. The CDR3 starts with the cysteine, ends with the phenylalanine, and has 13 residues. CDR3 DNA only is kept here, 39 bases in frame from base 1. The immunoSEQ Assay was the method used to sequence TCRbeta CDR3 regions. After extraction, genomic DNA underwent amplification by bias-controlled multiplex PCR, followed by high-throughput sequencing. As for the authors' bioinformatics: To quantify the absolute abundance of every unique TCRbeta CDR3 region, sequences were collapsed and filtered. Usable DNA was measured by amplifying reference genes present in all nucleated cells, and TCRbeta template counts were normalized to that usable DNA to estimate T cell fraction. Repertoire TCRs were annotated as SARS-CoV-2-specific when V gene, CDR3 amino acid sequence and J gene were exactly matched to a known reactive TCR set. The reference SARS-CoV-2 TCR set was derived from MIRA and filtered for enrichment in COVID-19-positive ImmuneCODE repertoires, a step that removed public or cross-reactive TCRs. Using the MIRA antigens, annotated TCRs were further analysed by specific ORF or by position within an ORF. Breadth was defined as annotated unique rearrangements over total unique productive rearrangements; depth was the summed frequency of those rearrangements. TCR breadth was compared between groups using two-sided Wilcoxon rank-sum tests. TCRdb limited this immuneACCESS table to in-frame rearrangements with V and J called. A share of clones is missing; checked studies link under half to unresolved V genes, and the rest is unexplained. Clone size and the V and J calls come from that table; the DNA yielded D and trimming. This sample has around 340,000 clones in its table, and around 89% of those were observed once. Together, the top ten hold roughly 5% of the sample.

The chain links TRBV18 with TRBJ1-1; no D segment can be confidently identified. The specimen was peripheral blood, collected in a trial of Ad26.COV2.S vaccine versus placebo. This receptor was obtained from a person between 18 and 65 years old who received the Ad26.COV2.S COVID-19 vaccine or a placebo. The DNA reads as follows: TGTGCCAGCTCACCCCGGACGAACACTGAAGCTTTCTTT. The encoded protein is CASSPRTNTEAFF.